This T cell receptor beta chain is drawn from a study of response to subunit inactivated influenza vaccine. Each CDR3 protein is one row after TCRdb ran MiXCR on the RT-PCR reads. In the table there are 550,000 to 800,000 distinct CDR3 sequences, over 11% of which are singletons. General study points: The authors suggested that every seasonal influenza vaccination recruits few new T cells.

Concerning this clonotype itself: Its antigen is not identified.

The source is a man between 45 and 60 years old who received an inactivated influenza vaccine. The source was PBMCs from blood, collected roughly 2 weeks before vaccination.

CDR3 amino acids: CASSYRRTDGNEQFF. CDR3 coding DNA: TGTGCCAGCAGTTACAGAAGGACGGACGGCAATGAGCAGTTCTTC. V gene TRBV6-2 or TRBV6-3 combines with J gene TRBJ2-1; the D is unclear. V dropped 2 bases and J dropped 6 bases, with 14 bases sitting between them. This CDR3 contains 15 residues. Germline lookup yields CDR1 MNHEY and CDR2 SVGEGT.